The T cell receptor (beta chain) under discussion was sequenced for a study of PD-1 and CTLA-4 blockade in melanoma. This clone was observed a handful of times. CDR3 length: 16 amino acids. V lost 1 base and J lost 5, with 15 bases in between. Germline CDR1 and CDR2: MGHDK and SYGVNS. Here immunoSEQ multiplex PCR was the method, and the copy in TCRdb shows in-frame clones only, minus some. This table has about 16,000 clones, approximately 70% appearing once. The sample here was CD8+ T cells from peripheral blood, taken from a patient given anti-PD-1 treatment. This rearrangement joins TRBV25-1 to TRBJ2-1, with D perhaps TRBD2 (6 bases). This receptor was identified in a human donor with melanoma. CDR3 sequence reads: CASSEWDSWEDNEQFF. The DNA for the CDR3 is TGTGCCAGCAGTGAATGGGACTCTTGGGAGGACAATGAGCAGTTCTTC.